This T cell receptor beta chain was captured by sequencing in a study of T-cell reconstitution after alpha-beta-depleted transplantation in children. Study-wide findings and caveats: T-cell counts and diversity at one year post-transplant came mainly from newly produced T cells. For some patients, TCRbeta diversity was high at day 60 because of recipient T cells and thymic progenitors that survived. Alpha-beta T cells present about two months after transplant were reported to originate from several hundred expanded graft clones.

This clonotype was recorded a few times. Its antigen is not identified. Unique molecular identifiers featured in how the TCRbeta library was prepared. One entry per CDR3 protein, called by TCRdb with MiXCR from the PCR reads. The table has 130,000 to 150,000 distinct CDR3 sequences, 8% to 10% seen once. The CDR3 extends over 13 amino acids. V was pared by 3 bases and J by 5 bases, with 10 bases between. The V gene's germline CDR1 is KGHSH and CDR2 LQKENI. The sequence was obtained from a female patient aged 2-15 years who had a stem cell transplant for congenital amegakaryocytic thrombocytopenia, so the T cells may come from the graft donor. This sample comprised PBMCs, mostly from graft donor cells, obtained 180 days after TCRalphabeta/CD19-depleted stem cell transplant. This chain uses TRBV18 with TRBJ2-5; no definite D call. CDR3 DNA sequence: TGTGCCAGCTCACCTCCCCTGTTGGAGACCCAGTACTTC. As protein: CASSPPLLETQYF.